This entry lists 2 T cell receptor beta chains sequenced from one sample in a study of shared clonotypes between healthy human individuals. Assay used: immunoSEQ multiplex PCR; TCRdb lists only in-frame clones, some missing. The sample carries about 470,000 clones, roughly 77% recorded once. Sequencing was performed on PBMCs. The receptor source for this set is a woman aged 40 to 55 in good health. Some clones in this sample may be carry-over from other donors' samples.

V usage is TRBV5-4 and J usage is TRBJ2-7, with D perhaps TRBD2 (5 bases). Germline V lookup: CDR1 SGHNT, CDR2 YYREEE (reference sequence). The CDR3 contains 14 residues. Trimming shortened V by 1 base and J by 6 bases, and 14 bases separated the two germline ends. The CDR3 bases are TGTGCCAGCAGCTTGCCCAGGAGGTCCCTCGAGCAGTACTTC. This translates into CASSLPRRSLEQYF.

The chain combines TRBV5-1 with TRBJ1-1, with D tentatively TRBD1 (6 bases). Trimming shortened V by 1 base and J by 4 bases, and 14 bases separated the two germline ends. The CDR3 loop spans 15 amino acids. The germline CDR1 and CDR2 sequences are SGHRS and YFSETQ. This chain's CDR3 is CASSLSLGGGTEAFF. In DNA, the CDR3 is TGCGCCAGCAGCTTGTCGTTAGGAGGGGGCACTGAAGCTTTCTTT. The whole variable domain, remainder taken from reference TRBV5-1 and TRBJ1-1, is KAGVTQTPRYLIKTRGQQVTLSCSPISGHRSVSWYQQTPGQGLQFLFEYFSETQRNKGNFPGRFSGRQFSNSRSEMNVSTLELGDSALYLCASSLSLGGGTEAFFGQGTRLTVV.